The next 14 T cell receptor beta chains were all read from a single sample in a study of blood T cell repertoires in COVID-19. Profiled with immunoSEQ multiplex PCR; TCRdb holds only in-frame clones, not every one. Of roughly 250,000 clones in the sample, more than 85% were seen once. The specimen sequenced was peripheral blood. Receptor source: a person between 18 and 30 years old with COVID-19, enrolled during active disease.

This chain joins TRBV4-1 and TRBJ1-2, with D perhaps TRBD1 (5 bases). This CDR3 has 15 residues. Germline CDR1 reads MGHRA; CDR2 reads YSYEKL. V was clipped by 3 bases and J by 1 base, with 12 bases between them. The CDR3 bases are TGCGCCAGCAGCCAGACCCGGACAAGTAACTATGGCTACACCTTC. As protein: CASSQTRTSNYGYTF.

The genes are TRBV9 and TRBJ1-1; 7 nucleotides match TRBD1. Germline V CDR1 and CDR2: SGDLS, YYNGEE. V lost 0 bases and J lost 4; bases outside the gene matches: 0. The CDR3 sequence is 13 residues long. This CDR3 is CASSVDRGTEAFF. In DNA form, the CDR3 reads TGTGCCAGCAGCGTAGACAGGGGCACTGAAGCTTTCTTT.

The J gene is TRBJ2-5, the V gene TRBV28, with 10 bases matching TRBD1. The germline V gene encodes CDR1 MDHEN and CDR2 SYDVKM. V lost 6 bases and J lost 7; bases outside the gene matches: 5. The CDR3 sequence is 13 residues long. The DNA of the CDR3 is TGTGCCAGCAGATGGACAGGGGGGGTGACCCAGTACTTC. Its translation is CASRWTGGVTQYF.

The genes are TRBV9 and TRBJ2-1, with a weak D call TRBD2 (6 bases). The CDR3 spans 17 residues. Trimming removed 0 bases at V and 8 bases at J, with 21 bases between. CDR1 SGDLS and CDR2 YYNGEE come from the germline V gene. The CDR3 nucleotides read TGTGCCAGCAGCGTAGGGGGCGGGGTCGGTCCCACGGATGAGCAGTTCTTC. This translates into CASSVGGGVGPTDEQFF.

The chain carries TRBV5-1 and TRBJ2-2, with 9 positions matching TRBD1. J gave up 3 bases and V 3 bases, and 6 bases lay outside the gene matches. This CDR3 is built from 16 residues. The germline V gene has CDR1 SGHRS and CDR2 YFSETQ. DNA of the CDR3: TGCGCCAGCAGCTCCCGACAGGGGGGGGACACCGGGGAGCTGTTTTTT. Its translation is CASSSRQGGDTGELFF.

V usage is TRBV5-1 and J usage is TRBJ2-3; TRBD2 matches at 11 bases. The germline CDR1 and CDR2 sequences are SGHRS and YFSETQ. Unmatched junction bases numbered 9, after V lost 1 base and J lost 2 bases. There are 18 residues in the CDR3. CDR3 nucleotides: TGCGCCAGCAGCTTGACCCTGCGACTAGCGGGATTCACAGATACGCAGTATTTT. It encodes CASSLTLRLAGFTDTQYF.

This sequence joins TRBV28 and TRBJ2-2; D unresolved. Germline V CDR1 and CDR2: MDHEN, SYDVKM. The CDR3 contains 15 residues. Trimming stripped 5 bases from V and 1 base from J, with 11 bases between. This CDR3 is CASSTDTVNTGELFF. The CDR3, as DNA: TGTGCCAGCAGTACCGACACGGTGAACACCGGGGAGCTGTTTTTT.

The rearrangement links TRBV11-2 to TRBJ1-1, with 8 positions matching TRBD1. The germline CDR1 and CDR2 sequences are SGHAT and FQNNGV. Trimming took 2 bases from V and 0 from J; bases not matched to a gene: 8. The CDR3 sequence is 17 residues long. CDR3 coding DNA: TGTGCCAGCAGCTTACGACAGGGGTTGGTTGTGAACACTGAAGCTTTCTTT. It translates to CASSLRQGLVVNTEAFF.

This clone is a singleton in its sample. The chain links TRBV24-1 to TRBJ1-4, with D perhaps TRBD1 (6 bases). The V gene lost 7 bases and the J gene lost 7 bases, with 18 bases spanning the gap. The germline V gene has CDR1 KGHDR and CDR2 SFDVKD. The CDR3 has 15 residues. CDR3 bases: TGTGCCACCAGCGAGGGGGGGGACGGCGTTGAAAAACTGTTTTTT. This codes for CATSEGGDGVEKLFF.

The genes are TRBV27 and TRBJ1-1; TRBD1 matches at 7 bases. V lost 4 bases to trimming and J lost 4 bases; unmatched junction nucleotides: 3. The CDR3 is 13 residues long. Germline CDR1 and CDR2: MNHEY and SMNVEV (reference sequence). In DNA, the CDR3 is TGTGCCAGCAGTTCGGGACAGTTCACTGAAGCTTTCTTT. It specifies CASSSGQFTEAFF.

The V call is TRBV19, the J call TRBJ1-5; 8 bases fit TRBD1. CDR1 is LNHDA and CDR2 is SQIVND in the germline V gene (reference sequence). Trimming at V came to 4 bases and at J to 6 bases, leaving 11 bases not matched to a gene. The CDR3 runs 16 residues. CDR3 residues: CASSTSDRVFPQPQHF. The CDR3 nucleotides are TGTGCCAGTAGTACCTCGGACAGGGTCTTTCCTCAGCCCCAGCATTTT.

The chain has TRBV7-9 and TRBJ2-7; D is ambiguous. This CDR3 comprises 14 residues. Germline CDR1 and CDR2: SEHNR and FQNEAQ (reference sequence). Trimming cost V 5 bases and J 6 bases, with 17 bases left between them. The CDR3 reads CASSHSHQPSEQYF. The CDR3 nucleotides read TGTGCCAGCAGCCACAGCCACCAGCCCAGCGAGCAGTACTTC.

The rearrangement uses TRBV4-2 and TRBJ2-2; TRBD2 matches 12 bases. The CDR3 runs 19 residues. Per the germline V gene, CDR1 is LGHNA and CDR2 is YNFKEQ. J gave up 5 bases and V 1 base, and 11 bases lay outside the gene matches. CDR3 sequence (DNA): TGTGCCAGCAGCCAAGGAGGACTAGCGGGGCCCCGAGGGACCGGGGAGCTGTTTTTT. Amino acids: CASSQGGLAGPRGTGELFF.

The V gene is TRBV5-1, the J gene TRBJ2-3; 10 bases line up with TRBD1. V gave up 4 bases and J gave up 1 base; unmatched junction bases: 3. This CDR3 has 15 residues. Per the germline V gene, CDR1 is SGHRS and CDR2 is YFSETQ. The CDR3 DNA is TGCGCCAGCAGCCGGGACAGGGGAGGCACAGATACGCAGTATTTT. Residues: CASSRDRGGTDTQYF.